Listed below are T cell receptor beta chains from one sample, sequenced in a study of T cells in Graves' hyperthyroidism and ophthalmopathy. MiXCR, applied by TCRdb to the multiplex PCR reads, yields one record per CDR3 protein. The top ten hold over 15% of the sample, which has roughly 570,000 distinct CDR3 sequences, just over 45% seen once. Sequences were obtained from peripheral blood or thyroid tissue (not recorded which). The receptor set was obtained from an adult woman with Graves' disease, either hyperthyroidism or ophthalmopathy (not recorded which). Both conserved end residues are part of each CDR3. The order of the fields is clone size, V gene, J gene, D gene, CDR3 DNA, CDR3 protein. The D gene is left open where the match is weak. Some rows have no size entry. The others give once, few or many, or a class for an expanded clone.

many,TRBV4-1,TRBJ1-5,.,TGCGCCAGCAGCCAAGCCTGGGGAGCCACGGGGCAGCCCCAGCATTTT,CASSQAWGATGQPQHF
.,TRBV4-2,TRBJ2-2,TRBD2,TGTGCCAGCAGGACTAGCGGGGATACCGGGGAGCTGTTTTTT,CASRTSGDTGELFF
few,TRBV7-2,TRBJ2-5,TRBD1,TGTGCCAGCAGCTCGAACAGGGGCAAAGAGACCCAGTACTTC,CASSSNRGKETQYF
.,TRBV27,TRBJ1-5,.,TGTGCCAGCAGTCCCGGACGGAAGAATCAGCCCCAGCATTTT,CASSPGRKNQPQHF
.,TRBV7-6,TRBJ1-5,TRBD1,TGTGCCAGCAGACAGGGGGCAAATCAGCCCCAGCATTTT,CASRQGANQPQHF
.,TRBV7-9,TRBJ2-5,TRBD1,TGTGCCAGCAGCTTAGTAAGGGGGCTCGGCGAGACCCAGTACTTC,CASSLVRGLGETQYF
.,TRBV2,TRBJ2-5,TRBD2,TGTGCCAGCAGTGTCCGCGGGAGGGCCGAGGGGGAGACCCAGTACTTC,CASSVRGRAEGETQYF
.,TRBV29-1,TRBJ2-5,.,TGCAGCAGTTACGGGAGCACAGAGACCCAGTACTTC,CSSYGSTETQYF
many,TRBV3-1,TRBJ2-7,.,TGTGCCAGCAGCCAAGTTCGAGCGGTCGAGCAGTACTTC,CASSQVRAVEQYF
many,TRBV29-1,TRBJ1-5,TRBD1,TGCAGCGTTGAAAATAGTAGGGGGCCGATGGATCAGCCCCAGCATTTT,CSVENSRGPMDQPQHF
many,TRBV7-3,TRBJ2-7,.,TGTGCCAGCAGCTCTCATGGGAGGCGGAGCGACGAGCAGTACTTC,CASSSHGRRSDEQYF
many,TRBV2,TRBJ1-4,TRBD1,TGTGCCAGCAGTGTTGACAGGGCTAATGAAAAACTGTTTTTT,CASSVDRANEKLFF
.,TRBV20-1,TRBJ2-2,TRBD1,TGCAGTGCTAGGAGACAGGGATTAACCGGGGAGCTGTTTTTT,CSARRQGLTGELFF
.,TRBV11-1,TRBJ1-2,.,TGTGCCAGCAGCCCGCAGGAGTATGGCTACACCTTC,CASSPQEYGYTF
.,TRBV14,TRBJ2-1,.,TGTGCCAGCAGCCAAGGAGGTTGGAATGAGCAGTTCTTC,CASSQGGWNEQFF
.,TRBV6-6,TRBJ1-1,TRBD1,TGTGCCAGCACCCAAACAGGGGGCCTAATGAACACTGAAGCTTTCTTT,CASTQTGGLMNTEAFF
once,TRBV10-2,TRBJ2-6,TRBD1,TGCGCCAGCAGTGAGGCGGACAGGGGTGCCGCTGGGGCCAACGTCCTGACTTTC,CASSEADRGAAGANVLTF
.,TRBV5-1,TRBJ2-2,.,TGCGCCAGCAGCCCGGACGGGACGAACACCGGGGAGCTGTTTTTT,CASSPDGTNTGELFF
many,TRBV6-1,TRBJ2-5,.,TGTGCCAGCAGGGAGCCGGGGGTGATGACCCAGTACTTC,CASREPGVMTQYF
.,TRBV5-1,TRBJ1-5,TRBD1,TGCGCCAGCAGCGTGAGACAGGGCCCAAATCAGCCCCAGCATTTT,CASSVRQGPNQPQHF
many,TRBV10-3,TRBJ2-7,TRBD2,TGTGCCATCAGTGAGGGAAAGGGACTAGCGGGAGGAGGCGAGCAGTACTTC,CAISEGKGLAGGGEQYF
many,TRBV15,TRBJ2-2,TRBD2,TGTGCCACCAGCAGAGATGACCTGCGGGGGGGGGAGCTGTTTTTT,CATSRDDLRGGELFF
many,TRBV9,TRBJ2-7,TRBD2,TGTGCCAGCAGCCCATCCGGGGGGAGAGGCTACGAGCAGTACTTC,CASSPSGGRGYEQYF
many,TRBV6-6,TRBJ1-4,TRBD1,TGTGCCAGCAGTTACCCGGAGAAGGGGGCGGAAAAACTGTTTTTT,CASSYPEKGAEKLFF
.,TRBV2,TRBJ2-2,TRBD2,TGTGCCAGCAGTGAGGTAGCGGGAGCCGGGGAGCTGTTTTTT,CASSEVAGAGELFF
few,TRBV6-1,TRBJ1-2,TRBD1,TGTGCCAGCAGAGACGGACAGGGCGGTGGCTACACCTTC,CASRDGQGGGYTF
many,TRBV5-1,TRBJ2-5,TRBD2,TGCGCCAGCAGCTTCCTAGCGGGAGGGCCGTCAGAGACCCAGTACTTC,CASSFLAGGPSETQYF
.,TRBV7-2,TRBJ1-4,.,TGTGCCAGCAGCCTAGATGGTTTAGGGGAAAAACTGTTTTTT,CASSLDGLGEKLFF
.,TRBV7-9,TRBJ2-7,.,TGTGCCAGCAGCTTGGTTGGAGGGAGTTCCCACGAGCAGTACTTC,CASSLVGGSSHEQYF
.,TRBV7-9,TRBJ1-2,.,TGTGCCACTACAGGGCGGGGCTACACCTTC,CATTGRGYTF
many,TRBV28,TRBJ1-6,.,TGTGCCAGCAGTGCAGGGTTCGGATCACCCCTCCACTTT,CASSAGFGSPLHF
many,TRBV7-9,TRBJ1-4,.,TGTGCCAGCAGCTTAGGTGAGGCAGAGGGAGATAATGAAAAACTGTTTTTT,CASSLGEAEGDNEKLFF
.,TRBV29-1,TRBJ1-1,.,TGCAGCGTTGATCATAGAGGAAACACTGAAGCTTTCTTT,CSVDHRGNTEAFF
many,TRBV10-3,TRBJ2-2,.,TGTGCCATCAGTGAAACAGGGAACACCGGGGAGCTGTTTTTT,CAISETGNTGELFF